The 11 T cell receptor beta chains below all came from one sample that was sequenced in a study of regulatory T cells in long-lasting Graves disease. Combining iRepertoire HTBI primers with Arm-PCR of CDR3 regions, the authors built TCR beta libraries. Using its own MiXCR run on the multiplex PCR reads, TCRdb lists one record per CDR3 protein. In the table there are 450,000 to 500,000 distinct CDR3 sequences, roughly 16% of which are singletons. Stated time point: newly diagnosed GD, antithyroid drugs for less than 3 months. The TCR library used RNA extracted from PBMCs. Separately, the same data were catalogued under a study of T cells in Graves' hyperthyroidism and ophthalmopathy.

The sample here was peripheral blood mononuclear cells (PBMCs), taken at new diagnosis, from a patient treated with antithyroid drugs. The receptors shown here come from a man aged 40-50 years with Graves disease.

This clonotype was seen only a few times. A junction end diverges from the germline sequence, so it may reflect a read error. In nucleotides, the CDR3 is TGTGCCACCAGCAGAGATCCAGATCAAGAGGCCCAGTACTTC. It is translated as CATSRDPDQEAQYF. The V and J genes are TRBV15 and TRBJ2-3; D gene unclear. The end of the DNA is better explained by TRBJ2-5, so the J call may be wrong. This CDR3 region has 14 residues. Germline V gene lookup returns CDR1 LNHNV and CDR2 YYDKDF (reference sequence).

As concerns this clonotype: Relative to the germline gene, one junction end is altered; a read error may explain this. V usage is TRBV5-1 and J usage is TRBJ2-2; TRBD1 matches at 7 bases. Germline assignment: CDR1 SGHRS and CDR2 YFSETQ. The CDR3 sequence is 14 residues long. The CDR3 region is CATETGLNTGELVF. CDR3 coding DNA: TGCGCCACCGAGACAGGGTTGAACACCGGGGAGCTGGTTTTT.

This clonotype was observed at least ten times. The CDR3 loop reads CASSRPGTFLQDTQYF. The CDR3 DNA reads as TGTGCCAGCAGCCGTCCCGGGACTTTTTTGCAAGATACGCAGTATTTT. The genes are TRBV7-8 and TRBJ2-3; maybe TRBD2 (6 bases). The germline V gene encodes CDR1 SGHVS and CDR2 FQNEAQ. CDR3 length: 16 residues. Trimming removed 5 bases at V and 5 bases at J, with 20 bases between. The full variable domain, rest sourced from reference TRBV7-8 and TRBJ2-3, is GAGVSQSPRYKVAKRGQDVALRCDPISGHVSLFWYQQALGQGPEFLTYFQNEAQLDKSGLPSDRFFAERPEGSVSTLKIQRTQQEDSAVYLCASSRPGTFLQDTQYFGPGTRLTVL.

In its sample, this clonotype was seen a few times. The chain carries TRBV5-1 and TRBJ2-5; 7 positions match TRBD1. The CDR3 consists of 13 residues. Losses at the gene ends were 4 bases for V and 4 bases for J; bases not matched to a gene: 4. Germline CDR1 reads SGHRS; CDR2 reads YFSETQ. The CDR3: CASSPGTVETQYF. In DNA form, the CDR3 reads TGCGCCAGCAGCCCCGGGACAGTAGAGACCCAGTACTTC.

In regard to this clonotype: A much larger clone lies a single base off, so this may be a read error. The chain joins TRBV11-2 to TRBJ2-2; 8 nucleotides line up with TRBD1. The length of the CDR3 is 16 residues. The V gene's germline CDR1 is SGHAT and CDR2 FQNNGV. After removal of 1 base from V and 4 bases from J, the junction contained 5 bases not matched to a gene. The CDR3 spells CASSLGDRTSTGELFF. CDR3 nucleotides: TGTGCCAGCAGCTTAGGGGACAGGACGAGCACCGGGGAGCTGTTTTTT.

Remarks on this clonotype: The conserved phenylalanine or tryptophan is not found at the CDR3 terminus, so this likely reflects a read error. J is TRBJ2-1 and V is TRBV7-3; TRBD2 matches 13 bases. The CDR3 is 14 residues long. In germline, CDR1 is SGHTA, CDR2 FQGTGA. The junction had 5 bases not matched to a gene; V was cut back by 5 bases and J by 10 bases. This CDR3 reads CASSPELAGGEQFS. In DNA form, the CDR3 reads TGTGCCAGCAGCCCGGAACTAGCGGGGGGGGAGCAGTTCTCC.

This chain links TRBV19 with TRBJ1-1; no reliable D call. The CDR3 is 16 amino acids. Germline-derived CDR1 and CDR2 are LNHDA and SQIVND (reference sequence). V lost 3 bases and J lost 0, with 14 bases in between. CDR3 in DNA: TGTGCCAGTAGTATGGTAGTGGGTACCATGAACACTGAAGCTTTCTTT. It encodes CASSMVVGTMNTEAFF.

This chain joins TRBV5-5 and TRBJ2-7; D may be TRBD1 or TRBD2 (5 bases each). This CDR3 spans 14 amino acids. Trimming took off 0 bases at V and 4 bases at J, with 11 bases between the two ends. CDR1 is SGHKS, CDR2 YYEKEE, per germline (reference sequence). In DNA, the CDR3 is TGTGCCAGCAGCTTGGTGCAGGGACCATACGAGCAGTACTTC. Translation gives CASSLVQGPYEQYF.

This clonotype was counted many times. V and J are TRBV20-1 and TRBJ2-7, with D tentatively TRBD2 (5 bases). The germline CDR1 and CDR2 sequences are DFQATT and SNEGSKA (reference sequence). The CDR3 is 13 amino acids. V was trimmed by 3 bases and J by 6 bases, leaving 15 bases between them. CDR3 coding DNA: TGCAGTGCTAGTAGGGAGTTGGTAGGCGAGCAGTACTTC. It codes for CSASRELVGEQYF.

This clonotype was observed at least ten times. This chain links TRBV7-9 with TRBJ2-4; TRBD1 matches at 7 bases. This CDR3 has 16 residues. Germline lookup yields CDR1 SEHNR and CDR2 FQNEAQ (reference sequence). After removal of 5 bases from V and 0 bases from J, the junction contained 7 bases not matched to a gene. CDR3 amino acids: CASSPAGTVAKNIQYF. DNA of the CDR3: TGTGCCAGCAGCCCCGCCGGGACAGTAGCCAAAAACATTCAGTACTTC.

This clonotype was counted ten times or more. V is TRBV28 and J is TRBJ1-5, with TRBD1 matching 11 bases. Losses at the gene ends were 3 bases for V and 7 bases for J; bases not matched to a gene: 8. The CDR3 contains 16 residues. Germline V gives CDR1 MDHEN, CDR2 SYDVKM. This CDR3 is CASSLRDRGFGQPQHF. In nucleotides, the CDR3 is TGTGCCAGCAGTTTGCGGGACAGGGGGTTCGGACAGCCCCAGCATTTT.